The present entry profiles one T cell receptor (beta chain) with its context. Its antigen is still unknown. Clones were sequenced by immunoSEQ multiplex PCR, and TCRdb holds only the in-frame ones, with some missing. The table shows 150,000 to 200,000 clones, with roughly 94% occurring only once. Trimming cost V 5 bases and J 1 base, with 7 bases left between them. The CDR3 is 13 residues long. Germline V gene data show CDR1 as SGHDT and CDR2 as YYEEEE. The source of the sample is a study of T cell responses to AZD1222 COVID-19 vaccine. Study-wide findings and caveats: Regions 160-218 and 743-854 held dominance among vaccine-associated CD4 TCRs, which spanned spike. At baseline, seropositivity was found in only a handful of AZD1222 recipients. Nearly half of spike-specific TCRs reportedly target variant regions that are unmutated in the B.1.351 and B.1.1.7 variants.

Pooled samples include second doses given at about 4 or 12 weeks. The receptor comes from an adult who received the AZD1222 COVID-19 vaccine. The J gene is TRBJ2-4, the V gene TRBV5-6, with D tentatively TRBD2 (5 bases). This specimen consisted of peripheral blood, obtained 28 days after the second AZD1222 dose. The CDR3 DNA follows: TGTGCCAGCAGGGGAGTTGCCAAAAACATTCAGTACTTC. Translation gives CASRGVAKNIQYF.